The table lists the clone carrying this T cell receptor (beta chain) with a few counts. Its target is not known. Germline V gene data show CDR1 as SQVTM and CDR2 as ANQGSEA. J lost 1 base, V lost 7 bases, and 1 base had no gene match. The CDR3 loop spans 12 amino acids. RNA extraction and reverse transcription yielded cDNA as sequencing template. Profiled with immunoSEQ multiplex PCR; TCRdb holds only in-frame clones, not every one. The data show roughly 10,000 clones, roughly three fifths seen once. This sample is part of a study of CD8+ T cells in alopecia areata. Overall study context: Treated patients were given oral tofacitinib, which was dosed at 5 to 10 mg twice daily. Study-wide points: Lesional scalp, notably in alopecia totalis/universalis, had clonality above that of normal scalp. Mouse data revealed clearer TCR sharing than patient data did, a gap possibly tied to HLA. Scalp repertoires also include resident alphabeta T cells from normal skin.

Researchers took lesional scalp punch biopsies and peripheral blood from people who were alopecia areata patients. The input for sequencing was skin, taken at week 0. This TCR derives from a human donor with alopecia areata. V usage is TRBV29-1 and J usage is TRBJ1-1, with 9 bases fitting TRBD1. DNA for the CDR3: TGCAGCGCGGGACAGGGGAACACTGAAGCTTTCTTT. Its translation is CSAGQGNTEAFF. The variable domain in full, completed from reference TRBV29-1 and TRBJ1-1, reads SAVISQKPSRDICQRGTSLTIQCQVDSQVTMMFWYRQQPGQSLTLIATANQGSEATYESGFVIDKFPISRPNLTFSTLTVSNMSPEDSSIYLCSAGQGNTEAFFGQGTRLTVV.